Shown below are 6 T cell receptor beta chains from a single sample sequenced in a study of OX40 agonist ivuxolimab in advanced cancers. The library relied on the immunoSEQ multiplex PCR assay. As stored in TCRdb, this immuneACCESS dataset retains in-frame rearrangements with V and J assigned. A fraction of the clones does not appear; measured against another copy, unresolved V genes explain less than half of the discrepancy, and the remainder lacks a known reason. This sample is represented by almost 15,000 clones; approximately 80% of them were singletons. Of the sample, less than 35% falls within the top ten clones. The sample was CD4+ or CD8+ T cells sorted from blood, taken in a trial of the OX40 agonist ivuxolimab. These receptors were obtained from an adult with an advanced solid tumor such as melanoma, head and neck, liver or kidney cancer.

This clone was detected only once. The CDR3 coding sequence is TGTGCCAGCACCCACAATCAGCCCCAGCATTTT. This encodes CASTHNQPQHF. J is TRBJ1-5 and V is TRBV6-5, with D hard to call. Germline CDR1 reads MNHEY; CDR2 reads SVGAGI. V was clipped by 7 bases and J by 3 bases, with 4 bases between them. This CDR3 has 11 amino acids.

V and J are TRBV10-3 and TRBJ1-1, with TRBD1 matching over 8 bases. The CDR3 extends over 14 amino acids. Germline V gene lookup returns CDR1 ENHRY and CDR2 SYGVKD. Trimming at V came to 5 bases and at J to 4 bases, leaving 6 bases not matched to a gene. The CDR3 is CAISTGGGSTEAFF. CDR3 nucleotide sequence: TGTGCCATCAGTACAGGGGGAGGGAGCACTGAAGCTTTCTTT.

The chain uses TRBV11-2 and TRBJ1-1; weak D call: TRBD1 (5 bases). The CDR3 is 12 residues long. Germline V CDR1 and CDR2: SGHAT, FQNNGV. V dropped 2 bases and J dropped 11 bases, with 12 bases sitting between them. DNA of the CDR3: TGTGCCAGCAGCTTACGAAGGGGTGAGGCTTTCTTT. It translates to CASSLRRGEAFF.

The chain joins TRBV7-9 to TRBJ2-3; the D is unclear. CDR1 is SEHNR, CDR2 FQNEAQ, per germline (reference sequence). V lost 0 bases to trimming and J lost 4 bases, with 5 bases between them. The CDR3 spans 13 residues. The CDR3 DNA is TGTGCCAGCAGCTTAGCCTGGCCAGATACGCAGTATTTT. Its protein is CASSLAWPDTQYF.

CDR3 protein: CASSYSPGGDEQYF. CDR3 in DNA: TGTGCCAGCAGTTACTCTCCTGGGGGGGACGAGCAGTACTTC. The chain carries TRBV6-6 and TRBJ2-7; 7 nucleotides match TRBD2. CDR1 MNHNY and CDR2 SVGAGI come from the germline V gene (reference sequence). V was pared by 0 bases and J by 5 bases, with 4 bases of the junction left unmatched. The CDR3 has 14 amino acids.

Turning to this clone: The junction shows a germline mismatch at one end, possibly a read error. The V gene is TRBV29-1, the J gene TRBJ1-1; a possible D gene is TRBD1 (5 bases). CDR1 is SQVTM and CDR2 is ANQGSEA in the germline V gene. This CDR3 is built from 10 residues. The CDR3 is CSSLGEEGIF. For the CDR3, the DNA is TGCAGCTCCCTGGGGGAGGAGGGGATCTTT.